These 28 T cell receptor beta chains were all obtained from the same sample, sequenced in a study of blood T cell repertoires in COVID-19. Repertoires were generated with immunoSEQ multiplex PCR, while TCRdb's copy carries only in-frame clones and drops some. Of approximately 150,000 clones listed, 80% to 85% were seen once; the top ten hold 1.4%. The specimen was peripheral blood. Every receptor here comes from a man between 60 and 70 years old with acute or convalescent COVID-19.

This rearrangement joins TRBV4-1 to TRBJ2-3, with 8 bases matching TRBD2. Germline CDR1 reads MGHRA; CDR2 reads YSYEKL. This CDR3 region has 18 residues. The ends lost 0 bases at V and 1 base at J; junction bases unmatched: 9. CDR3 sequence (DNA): TGCGCCAGCAGCCAAGATTTGAGCGGGAGTTGGGGCACAGATACGCAGTATTTT. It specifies CASSQDLSGSWGTDTQYF.

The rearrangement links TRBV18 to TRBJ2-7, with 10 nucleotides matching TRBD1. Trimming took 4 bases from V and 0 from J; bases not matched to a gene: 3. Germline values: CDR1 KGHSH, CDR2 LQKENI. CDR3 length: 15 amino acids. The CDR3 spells CASSRDRGSSYEQYF. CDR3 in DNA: TGTGCCAGCTCACGGGACAGGGGCTCCTCCTACGAGCAGTACTTC.

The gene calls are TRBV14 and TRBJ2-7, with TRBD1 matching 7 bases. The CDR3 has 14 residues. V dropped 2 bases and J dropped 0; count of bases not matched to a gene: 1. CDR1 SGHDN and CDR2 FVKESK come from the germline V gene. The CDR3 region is CASSQRTGSYEQYF. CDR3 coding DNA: TGTGCCAGCAGCCAAAGGACAGGCTCCTACGAGCAGTACTTC.

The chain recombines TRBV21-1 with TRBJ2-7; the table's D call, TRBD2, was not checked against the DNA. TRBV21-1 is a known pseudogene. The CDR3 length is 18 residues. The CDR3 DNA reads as TGTGCCAGCAGCAAAGGGGGCTGGCTAGCGGGAGGACCCTACGAGCAGTACTTC. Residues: CASSKGGWLAGGPYEQYF.

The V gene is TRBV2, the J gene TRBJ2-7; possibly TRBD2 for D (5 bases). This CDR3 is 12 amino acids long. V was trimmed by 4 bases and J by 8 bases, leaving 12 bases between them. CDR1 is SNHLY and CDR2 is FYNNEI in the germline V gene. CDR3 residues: CASSGTFVQQYF. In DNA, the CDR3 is TGTGCCAGCAGTGGGACTTTCGTCCAGCAGTACTTC.

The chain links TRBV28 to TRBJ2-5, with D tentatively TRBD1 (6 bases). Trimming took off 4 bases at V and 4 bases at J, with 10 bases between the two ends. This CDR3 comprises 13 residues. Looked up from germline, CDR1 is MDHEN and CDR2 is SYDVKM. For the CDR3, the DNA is TGTGCCAGCAGTTCTTTCAGGGGAGAGACCCAGTACTTC. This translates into CASSSFRGETQYF.

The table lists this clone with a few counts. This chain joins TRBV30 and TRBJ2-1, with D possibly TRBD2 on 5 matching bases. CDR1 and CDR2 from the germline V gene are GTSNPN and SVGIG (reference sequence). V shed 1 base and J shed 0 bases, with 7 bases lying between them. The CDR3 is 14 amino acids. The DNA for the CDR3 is TGTGCCTGGAGTGGGGCGGGCTCCTACAATGAGCAGTTCTTC. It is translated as CAWSGAGSYNEQFF.

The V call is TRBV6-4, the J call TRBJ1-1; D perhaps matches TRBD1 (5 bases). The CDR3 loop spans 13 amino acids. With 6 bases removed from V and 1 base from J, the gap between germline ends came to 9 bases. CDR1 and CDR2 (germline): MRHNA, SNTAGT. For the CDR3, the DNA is TGTGCCAGCAGAAGGACACAGAACACTGAAGCTTTCTTT. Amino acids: CASRRTQNTEAFF.

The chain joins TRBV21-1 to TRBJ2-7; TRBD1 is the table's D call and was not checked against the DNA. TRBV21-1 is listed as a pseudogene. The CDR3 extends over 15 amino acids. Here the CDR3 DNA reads TGTGCCAGCAGCAAAGAGGGACAGGGTGACTACGAGCAGTACTTC. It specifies CASSKEGQGDYEQYF.

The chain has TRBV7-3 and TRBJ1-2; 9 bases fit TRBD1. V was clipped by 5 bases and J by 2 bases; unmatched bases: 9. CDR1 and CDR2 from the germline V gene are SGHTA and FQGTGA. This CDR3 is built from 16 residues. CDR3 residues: CASSPTRQGGNYGYTF. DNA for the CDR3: TGTGCCAGCAGCCCGACGCGACAGGGGGGGAACTATGGCTACACCTTC.

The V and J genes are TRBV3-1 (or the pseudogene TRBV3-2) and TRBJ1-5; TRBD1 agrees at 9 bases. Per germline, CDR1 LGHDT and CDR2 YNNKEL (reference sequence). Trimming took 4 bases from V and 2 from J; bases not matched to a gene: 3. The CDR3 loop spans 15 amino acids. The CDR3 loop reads CASSLGTGRNQPQHF. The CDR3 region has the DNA TGTGCCAGCAGCCTGGGGACAGGGCGCAATCAGCCCCAGCATTTT.

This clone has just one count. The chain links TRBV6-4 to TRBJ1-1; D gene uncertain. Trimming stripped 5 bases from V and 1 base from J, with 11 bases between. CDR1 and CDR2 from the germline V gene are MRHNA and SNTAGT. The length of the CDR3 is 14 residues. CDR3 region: CASSPGPGNTEAFF. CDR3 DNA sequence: TGTGCCAGCAGTCCGGGTCCGGGGAACACTGAAGCTTTCTTT.

This CDR3 reads CASSIWRGRGGYTF. The CDR3 coding sequence is TGTGCCAGTAGTATATGGAGGGGGCGCGGTGGCTACACCTTC. This chain uses TRBV19 with TRBJ1-2, with 7 bases aligning to TRBD1. V was clipped by 2 bases and J by 7 bases; unmatched bases: 7. Germline CDR1 reads LNHDA; CDR2 reads SQIVND (reference sequence). The CDR3 covers 14 residues.

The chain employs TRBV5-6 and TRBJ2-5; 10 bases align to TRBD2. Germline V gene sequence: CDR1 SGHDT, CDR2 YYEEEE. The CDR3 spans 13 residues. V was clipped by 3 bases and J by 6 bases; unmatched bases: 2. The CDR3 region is CASSYSGRQTQYF. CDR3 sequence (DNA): TGTGCCAGCAGCTATAGCGGGAGGCAGACCCAGTACTTC.

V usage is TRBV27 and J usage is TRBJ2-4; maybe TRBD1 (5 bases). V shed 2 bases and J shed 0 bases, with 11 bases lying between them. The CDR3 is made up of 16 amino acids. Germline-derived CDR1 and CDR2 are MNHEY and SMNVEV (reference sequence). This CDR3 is CASSLRQIGAKNIQYF. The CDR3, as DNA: TGTGCCAGCAGTTTAAGACAGATCGGAGCCAAAAACATTCAGTACTTC.

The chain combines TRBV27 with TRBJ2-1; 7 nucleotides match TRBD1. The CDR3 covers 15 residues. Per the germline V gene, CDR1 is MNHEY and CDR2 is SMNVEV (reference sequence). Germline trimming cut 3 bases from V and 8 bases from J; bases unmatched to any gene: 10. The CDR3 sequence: CASSLGQQFVDEQFF. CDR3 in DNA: TGTGCCAGCAGTTTGGGACAGCAATTTGTGGATGAGCAGTTCTTC.

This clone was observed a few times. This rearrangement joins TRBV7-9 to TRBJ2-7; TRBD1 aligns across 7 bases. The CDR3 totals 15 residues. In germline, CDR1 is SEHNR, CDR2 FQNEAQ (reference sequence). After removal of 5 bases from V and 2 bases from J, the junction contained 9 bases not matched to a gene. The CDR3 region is CASSDDRDATYEQYF. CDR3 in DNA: TGTGCCAGCAGCGATGACAGGGACGCAACCTACGAGCAGTACTTC.

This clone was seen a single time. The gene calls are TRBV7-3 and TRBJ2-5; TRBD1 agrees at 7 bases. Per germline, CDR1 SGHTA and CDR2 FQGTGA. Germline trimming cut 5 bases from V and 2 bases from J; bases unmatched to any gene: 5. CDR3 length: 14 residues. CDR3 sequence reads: CASSVTGSQETQYF. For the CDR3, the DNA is TGTGCCAGCAGCGTGACAGGGAGTCAAGAGACCCAGTACTTC. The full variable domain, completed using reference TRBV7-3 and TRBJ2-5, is GAGVSQTPSNKVTEKGKYVELRCDPISGHTALYWYRQSLGQGPEFLIYFQGTGAADDSGLPNDRFFAVRPEGSVSTLKIQRTERGDSAVYLCASSVTGSQETQYFGPGTRLLVL.

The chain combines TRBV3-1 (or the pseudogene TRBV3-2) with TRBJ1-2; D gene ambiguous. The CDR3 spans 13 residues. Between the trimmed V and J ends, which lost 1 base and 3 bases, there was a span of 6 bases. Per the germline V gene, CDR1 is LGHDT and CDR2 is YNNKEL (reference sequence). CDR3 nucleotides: TGTGCCAGCAGCCAAGGGGCTGACTATGGCTACACCTTC. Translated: CASSQGADYGYTF.

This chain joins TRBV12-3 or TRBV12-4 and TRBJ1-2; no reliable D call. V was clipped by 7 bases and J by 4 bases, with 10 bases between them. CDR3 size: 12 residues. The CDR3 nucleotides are TGTGCCAGCAAGCCAGCGTCCTATGGCTACACCTTC. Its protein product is CASKPASYGYTF.

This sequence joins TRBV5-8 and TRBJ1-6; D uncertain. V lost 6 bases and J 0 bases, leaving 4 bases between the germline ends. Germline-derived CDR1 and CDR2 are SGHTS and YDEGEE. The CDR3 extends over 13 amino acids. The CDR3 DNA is TGTGCCAGCACCAGCTCCTATAATTCACCCCTCCACTTT. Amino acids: CASTSSYNSPLHF.

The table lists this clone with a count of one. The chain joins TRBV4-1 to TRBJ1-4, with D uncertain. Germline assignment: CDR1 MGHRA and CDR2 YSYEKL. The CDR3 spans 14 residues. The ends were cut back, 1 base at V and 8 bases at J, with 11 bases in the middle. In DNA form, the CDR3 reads TGCGCCAGCAGCCAAGGGGTAGAGGAGGAAAAACTGTTTTTT. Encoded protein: CASSQGVEEEKLFF.

This CDR3 is CASSLTGEGQPQHF. The CDR3 DNA reads as TGTGCCAGCAGTTTGACAGGTGAAGGCCAGCCCCAGCATTTT. The rearrangement links TRBV6-6 to TRBJ1-5; possibly TRBD1 for D (6 bases). CDR3 size: 14 residues. Germline V gene lookup returns CDR1 MNHNY and CDR2 SVGAGI (reference sequence). The V and J ends lost 4 bases and 7 bases respectively, with 14 bases between them.

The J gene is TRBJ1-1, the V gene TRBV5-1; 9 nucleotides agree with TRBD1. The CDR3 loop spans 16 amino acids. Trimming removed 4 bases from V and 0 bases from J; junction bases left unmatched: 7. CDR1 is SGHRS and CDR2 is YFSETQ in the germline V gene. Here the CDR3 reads CASSIGTGTMNTEAFF. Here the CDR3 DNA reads TGCGCCAGCAGCATCGGGACAGGGACAATGAACACTGAAGCTTTCTTT.

The CDR3 loop reads CASSPATGGPDNEQFF. In DNA form, the CDR3 reads TGTGCCAGCAGCCCAGCAACAGGGGGTCCCGACAATGAGCAGTTCTTC. The V and J genes are TRBV7-7 and TRBJ2-1; 8 bases align to TRBD1. V dropped 5 bases and J dropped 5; count of bases not matched to a gene: 11. This CDR3 region has 16 residues. Germline V gives CDR1 SSHAT, CDR2 FNYEAQ (reference sequence).

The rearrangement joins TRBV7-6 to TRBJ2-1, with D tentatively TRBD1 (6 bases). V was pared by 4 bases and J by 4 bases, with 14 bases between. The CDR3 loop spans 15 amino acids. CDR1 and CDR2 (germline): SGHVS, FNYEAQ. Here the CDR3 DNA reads TGTGCCAGCAGCTATGGGGGCAGTCCTTACAATGAGCAGTTCTTC. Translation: CASSYGGSPYNEQFF.

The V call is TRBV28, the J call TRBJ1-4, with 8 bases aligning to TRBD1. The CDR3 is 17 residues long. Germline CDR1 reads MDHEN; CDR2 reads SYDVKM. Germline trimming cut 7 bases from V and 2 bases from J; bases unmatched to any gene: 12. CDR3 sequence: CASNSGDRLLTNEKLFF. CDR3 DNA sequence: TGTGCCAGCAATTCGGGGGACAGGCTTTTGACTAATGAAAAACTGTTTTTT.

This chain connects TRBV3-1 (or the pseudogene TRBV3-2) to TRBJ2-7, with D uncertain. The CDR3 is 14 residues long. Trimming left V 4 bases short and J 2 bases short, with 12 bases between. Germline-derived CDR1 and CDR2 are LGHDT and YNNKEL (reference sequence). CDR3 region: CASSPIWAAYEQYF. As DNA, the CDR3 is TGTGCCAGCAGCCCGATTTGGGCCGCCTACGAGCAGTACTTC.